This TCR beta chain was identified during a study of blood T cell repertoires in COVID-19. Overall study context: Acute and convalescent COVID-19 specimens originated in the United States, Italy and Spain. Nucleic acid was either cDNA or gDNA, and it came from T cells, B-cell-depleted T cells, or PBMCs.

The CDR3 is 14 residues long. Trimming cost V 2 bases and J 8 bases; bases outside gene matches: 7. The germline V gene encodes CDR1 WNHNN and CDR2 SYGVQD (reference sequence). How the authors handled the data: Reference gene primer amplification gave nucleated cell count estimates. The method was immunoSEQ multiplex PCR; TCRdb's version includes in-frame clones alone and lacks a portion of them. V, J and clone size are those of that table, while D and trimming were read from the DNA. The table shows around 56,000 clones, with more than 60% occurring only once. Sequencing was done on a sample of peripheral blood. The clonotype comes from a woman in her 70s with acute or convalescent COVID-19. The chain combines TRBV10-1 with TRBJ1-2, with TRBD1 identical over 8 bases. CDR3: CASSEGQGSGGYTF. The CDR3 region has the DNA TGCGCCAGCAGTGAGGGACAGGGATCGGGGGGCTACACCTTC.